This T cell receptor beta chain was obtained from a study of shared clonotypes between healthy human individuals. Study at large: The donor pool was made up of two women and a few men aged 18 to 49.

Measured with immunoSEQ multiplex PCR; TCRdb has only the in-frame clones, and not every one. The sample holds 550,000 to 850,000 clones, 72% seen once. The CDR3 totals 18 residues. From germline, CDR1 is MNHEY and CDR2 SMNVEV (reference sequence). The V end was cut by 2 bases, the J end by 0 bases, with 16 bases between. Splitting the CD4+ cells yielded a CD45RA+ naive subset and a CD45RA-negative memory subset. The sequenced material came from memory CD4+ T cells sorted from blood. Subset described: CD45RA-negative fraction. J is TRBJ2-2 and V is TRBV27; D unclear. The TCR originated in a woman in her twenties or thirties in good health. The CDR3 DNA is TGTGCCAGCAGTTTACGGCGACCAATCGTCGCGAACACCGGGGAGCTGTTTTTT. This sequence encodes CASSLRRPIVANTGELFF.